The source of this TCR beta chain is a study of blood T cell repertoires in COVID-19. The overall study: COVID-19 samples from acute and convalescent phases originated in the United States, Italy and Spain. T cells, B-cell-depleted T cells, or PBMCs supplied cDNA or gDNA.

This clone was detected only once. Authors' methods: By means of reference gene primer amplification, nucleated cell counts were estimated. Sequencing used immunoSEQ multiplex PCR; TCRdb keeps in-frame clones, though not all of them. V and J calls and clone size are given by that table; D and trimming were obtained from the DNA. The table records hundreds of thousands of clones, 65% to 90% of them present only once. This CDR3 spans 14 amino acids. Germline CDR1 reads MNHNY; CDR2 reads SVGAGI (reference sequence). Trimming pared 0 bases from V and 6 bases from J, leaving 11 bases between. This chain uses TRBV6-6 with TRBJ1-2; a weak D match, TRBD1 (5 bases). The TCR comes from a human donor in a cohort sampled during active COVID-19. Material for sequencing was peripheral blood. The CDR3 sequence is CASSYSRRGDGYTF. DNA for the CDR3: TGTGCCAGCAGTTACTCGAGGAGGGGAGATGGCTACACCTTC.